The TCR beta chain under discussion was sequenced for a study of vaccination and CD4 T cells after COVID-19. Whole-study context: Comprising six males and four females, the convalescent participants counted two Hispanic individuals among them. Whole-study results and caveats: Reactive clonotype counts went from median approximately 20 after infection to a few dozen after vaccination, nonsignificantly.

Germline V gene lookup returns CDR1 LNHDA and CDR2 SQIVND (reference sequence). V lost 3 bases and J lost 0; bases outside the gene matches: 5. The CDR3 is 16 residues long. The Oncomine TCR Beta short-read assay generated sequence data from the DNA of cultured CD4+ T cells. TCRdb ran MiXCR on the PCR reads and lists one entry per CDR3 protein. The table has 15,000 to 20,000 distinct CDR3 sequences, 40% to 50% seen once; the top ten hold about 5%. Notes on this clonotype: Its matching antigen is unknown.

Treatment noted: approximately 9-day PBMC culture with coronavirus spike peptide pools or control peptides (ViraFEST assay). The J gene is TRBJ1-5, the V gene TRBV19; 7 nucleotides match TRBD1. The receptor was derived from a human donor who had recovered from COVID-19. Specimen: CD4+ T cells from blood, cultured in vitro, collected before SARS-CoV-2 vaccination. CDR3 in amino acids: CASSISTGNSNQPQHF. The CDR3 DNA reads TGTGCCAGTAGTATCTCGACAGGGAATAGCAATCAGCCCCAGCATTTT.